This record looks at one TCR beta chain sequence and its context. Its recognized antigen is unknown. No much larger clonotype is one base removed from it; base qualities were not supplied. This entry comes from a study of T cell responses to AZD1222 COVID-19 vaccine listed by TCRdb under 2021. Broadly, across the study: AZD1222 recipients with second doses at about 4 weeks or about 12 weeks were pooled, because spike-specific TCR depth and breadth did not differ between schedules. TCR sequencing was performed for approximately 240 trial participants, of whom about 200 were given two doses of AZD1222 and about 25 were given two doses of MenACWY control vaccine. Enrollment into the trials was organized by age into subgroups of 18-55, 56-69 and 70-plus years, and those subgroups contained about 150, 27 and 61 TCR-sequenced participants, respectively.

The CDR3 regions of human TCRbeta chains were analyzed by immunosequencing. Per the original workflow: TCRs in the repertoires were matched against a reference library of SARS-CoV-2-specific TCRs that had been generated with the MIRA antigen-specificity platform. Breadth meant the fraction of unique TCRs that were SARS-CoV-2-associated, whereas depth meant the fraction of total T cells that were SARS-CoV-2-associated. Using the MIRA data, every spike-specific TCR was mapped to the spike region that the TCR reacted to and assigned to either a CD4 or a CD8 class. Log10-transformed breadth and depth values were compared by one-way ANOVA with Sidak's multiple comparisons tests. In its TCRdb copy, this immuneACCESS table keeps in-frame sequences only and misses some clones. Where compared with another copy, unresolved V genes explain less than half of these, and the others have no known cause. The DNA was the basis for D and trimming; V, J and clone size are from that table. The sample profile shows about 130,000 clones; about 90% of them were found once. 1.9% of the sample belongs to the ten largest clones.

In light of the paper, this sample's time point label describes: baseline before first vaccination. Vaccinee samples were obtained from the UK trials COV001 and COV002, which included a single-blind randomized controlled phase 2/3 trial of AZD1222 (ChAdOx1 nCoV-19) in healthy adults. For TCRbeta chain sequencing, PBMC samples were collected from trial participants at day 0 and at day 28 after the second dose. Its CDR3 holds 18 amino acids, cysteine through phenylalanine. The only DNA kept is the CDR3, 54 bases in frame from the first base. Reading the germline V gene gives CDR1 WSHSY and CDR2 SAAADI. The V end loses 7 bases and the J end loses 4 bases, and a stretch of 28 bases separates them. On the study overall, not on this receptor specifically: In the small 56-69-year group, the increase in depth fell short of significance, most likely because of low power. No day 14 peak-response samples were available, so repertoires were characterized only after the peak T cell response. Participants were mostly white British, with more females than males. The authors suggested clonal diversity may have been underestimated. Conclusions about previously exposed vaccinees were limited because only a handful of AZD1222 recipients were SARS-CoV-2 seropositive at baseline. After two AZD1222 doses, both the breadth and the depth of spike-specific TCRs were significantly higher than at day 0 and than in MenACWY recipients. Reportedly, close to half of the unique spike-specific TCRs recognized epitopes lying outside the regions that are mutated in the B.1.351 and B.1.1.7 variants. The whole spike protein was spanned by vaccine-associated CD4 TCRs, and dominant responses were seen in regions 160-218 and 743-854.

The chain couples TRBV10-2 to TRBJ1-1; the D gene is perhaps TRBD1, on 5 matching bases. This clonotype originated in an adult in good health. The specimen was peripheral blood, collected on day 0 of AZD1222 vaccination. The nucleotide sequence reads TGCGCCAGCAAACCGAACTTTCCGGGACTCAAAAGGGGCACTGAAGCTTTCTTT. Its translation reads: CASKPNFPGLKRGTEAFF.